In this sample, the clone carrying this T cell receptor beta chain turned up many times. Its antigen is still unknown. These data come from a study of T cells after yellow fever vaccination. Findings of the study overall: Compared with primary, the secondary response was weaker and peaked at day 5, not 15. A small share of clonotypes appeared in both CD4 and CD8 compartments.

Template-switching 5'RACE yielded the TCR cDNA; a universal primer site and UMIs were added in the process. TCRdb reprocessed the 5' RACE reads with MiXCR, giving one entry per CDR3 protein. This sample has 200,000 to 300,000 distinct CDR3 sequences; approximately 3.8% occur once, and the top ten carry 15% to 20%. The CDR3 consists of 15 residues. The germline gives CDR1 SGHRS, CDR2 YFSETQ. Trimming left V 1 base short and J 0 bases short, with 10 bases between. Material: PBMCs, obtained 15 days after the yellow fever booster vaccination. The V and J genes are TRBV5-1 and TRBJ1-1; D ambiguous. The origin of this receptor is a man in his late teens or twenties who received the YFV17D yellow fever vaccine. CDR3 bases: TGCGCCAGCAGCTTGATGGGGAAGATGAACACTGAAGCTTTCTTT. This encodes CASSLMGKMNTEAFF.